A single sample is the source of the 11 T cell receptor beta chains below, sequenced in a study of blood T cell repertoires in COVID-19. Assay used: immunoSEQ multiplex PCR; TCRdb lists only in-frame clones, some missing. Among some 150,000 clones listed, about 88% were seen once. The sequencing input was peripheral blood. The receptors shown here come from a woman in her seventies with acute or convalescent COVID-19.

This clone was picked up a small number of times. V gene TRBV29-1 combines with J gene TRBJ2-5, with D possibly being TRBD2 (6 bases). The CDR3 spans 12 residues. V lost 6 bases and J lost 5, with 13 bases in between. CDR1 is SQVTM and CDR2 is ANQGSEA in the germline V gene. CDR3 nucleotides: TGCAGCGTCCGTGGGGGGTGGGAGACCCAGTACTTC. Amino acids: CSVRGGWETQYF.

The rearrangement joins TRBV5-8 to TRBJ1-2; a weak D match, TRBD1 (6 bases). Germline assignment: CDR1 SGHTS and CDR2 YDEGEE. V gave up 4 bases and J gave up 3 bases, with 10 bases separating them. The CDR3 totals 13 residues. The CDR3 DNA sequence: TGTGCCAGCAGCCCCGGGACACACTATGGCTACACCTTC. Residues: CASSPGTHYGYTF.

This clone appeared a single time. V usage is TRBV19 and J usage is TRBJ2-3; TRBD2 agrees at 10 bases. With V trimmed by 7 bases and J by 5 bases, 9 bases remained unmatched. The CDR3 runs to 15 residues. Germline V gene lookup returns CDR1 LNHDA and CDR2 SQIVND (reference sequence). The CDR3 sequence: CASKRSGGAGDTQYF. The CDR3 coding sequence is TGTGCCAGTAAACGGAGCGGGGGGGCCGGAGATACGCAGTATTTT.

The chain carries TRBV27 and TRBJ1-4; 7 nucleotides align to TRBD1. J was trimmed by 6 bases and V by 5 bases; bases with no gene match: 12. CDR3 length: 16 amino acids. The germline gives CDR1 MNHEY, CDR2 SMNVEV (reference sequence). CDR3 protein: CASSPGQFPGYEKLFF. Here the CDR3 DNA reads TGTGCCAGCAGTCCGGGACAGTTTCCCGGCTATGAAAAACTGTTTTTT.

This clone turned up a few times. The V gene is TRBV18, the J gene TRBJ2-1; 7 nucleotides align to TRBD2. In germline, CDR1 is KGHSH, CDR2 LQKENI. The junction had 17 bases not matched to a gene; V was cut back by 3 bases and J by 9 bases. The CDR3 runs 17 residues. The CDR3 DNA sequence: TGTGCCAGCTCACCTACCCGCGGGGGAGGAATTGAGGGTGAGCAGTTCTTC. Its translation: CASSPTRGGGIEGEQFF.

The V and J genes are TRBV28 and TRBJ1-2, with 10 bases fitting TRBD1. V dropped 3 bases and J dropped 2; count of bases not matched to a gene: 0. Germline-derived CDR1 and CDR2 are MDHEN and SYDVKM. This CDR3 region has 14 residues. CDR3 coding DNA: TGTGCCAGCAGTTTGGACAGGGGGAACTATGGCTACACCTTC. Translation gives CASSLDRGNYGYTF.

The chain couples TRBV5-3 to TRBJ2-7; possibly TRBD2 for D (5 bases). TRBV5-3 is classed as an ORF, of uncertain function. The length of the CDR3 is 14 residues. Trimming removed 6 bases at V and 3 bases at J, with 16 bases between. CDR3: CARITRRTCYEQYV. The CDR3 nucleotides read TGTGCCAGAATAACGCGGAGGACCTGCTACGAGCAGTACGTC.

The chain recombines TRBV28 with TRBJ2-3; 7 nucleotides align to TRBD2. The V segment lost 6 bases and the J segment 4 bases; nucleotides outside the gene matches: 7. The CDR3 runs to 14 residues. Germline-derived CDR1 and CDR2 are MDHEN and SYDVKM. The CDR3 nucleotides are TGTGCCAGCAGCACGAAGACTAGCTCAGATACGCAGTATTTT. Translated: CASSTKTSSDTQYF. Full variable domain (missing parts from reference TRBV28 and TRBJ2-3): DVKVTQSSRYLVKRTGEKVFLECVQDMDHENMFWYRQDPGLGLRLIYFSYDVKMKEKGDIPEGYSVSREKKERFSLILESASTNQTSMYLCASSTKTSSDTQYFGPGTRLTVL.

CDR3 protein: CASSYGTGSPYEQYV. The CDR3 DNA reads TGTGCCAGCAGTTACGGGACAGGGAGCCCCTACGAGCAGTACGTC. The V and J genes are TRBV6-2 or TRBV6-3 and TRBJ2-7; 9 bases are a match to TRBD1. Trimming at V came to 2 bases and at J to 2 bases, leaving 4 bases not matched to a gene. The CDR3 extends over 15 amino acids. Germline loops: CDR1 MNHEY, CDR2 SVGEGT.

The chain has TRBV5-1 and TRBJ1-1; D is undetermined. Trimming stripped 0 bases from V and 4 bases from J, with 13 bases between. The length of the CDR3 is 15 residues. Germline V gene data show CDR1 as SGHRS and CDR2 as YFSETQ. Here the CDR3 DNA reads TGCGCCAGCAGCTTGGCGGAGGGTGGGTCCACTGAAGCTTTCTTT. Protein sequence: CASSLAEGGSTEAFF. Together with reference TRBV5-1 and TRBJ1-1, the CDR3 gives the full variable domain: KAGVTQTPRYLIKTRGQQVTLSCSPISGHRSVSWYQQTPGQGLQFLFEYFSETQRNKGNFPGRFSGRQFSNSRSEMNVSTLELGDSALYLCASSLAEGGSTEAFFGQGTRLTVV.

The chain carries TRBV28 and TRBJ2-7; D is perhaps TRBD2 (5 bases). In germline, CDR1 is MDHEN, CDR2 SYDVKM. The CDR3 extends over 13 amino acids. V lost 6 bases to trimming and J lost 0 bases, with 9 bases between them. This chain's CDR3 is CASRNGVSYEQYV. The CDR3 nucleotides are TGTGCCAGCAGAAACGGGGTCTCCTACGAGCAGTACGTC.